These 14 T cell receptor beta chains originate from one sample sequenced in a study of Ad26.COV2.S vaccination and SARS-CoV-2 variants. Libraries were prepared by immunoSEQ multiplex PCR; TCRdb keeps only in-frame clonotypes and omits some of them. Here the sample spans about 440,000 clones, about 92% being singletons. Stated treatment: roughly 20 received Ad26.COV2.S at low or high dose, single or two shots; about 5 received placebo; per-sample allocation not given. Sampling happened 63 days after the first vaccine or placebo injection. The sample was peripheral blood, taken in a trial of Ad26.COV2.S vaccine versus placebo. These receptors all stem from a person between 18 and 60 years old who received the Ad26.COV2.S COVID-19 vaccine or a placebo.

The chain links TRBV10-3 to TRBJ1-3; D gene ambiguous. Trimming took 2 bases from V and 0 from J, leaving 5 bases between them. Germline CDR1 reads ENHRY; CDR2 reads SYGVKD. The CDR3 is 14 amino acids. CDR3 in amino acids: CAISEVRSGNTIYF. The CDR3 DNA follows: TGTGCCATCAGTGAGGTTCGCTCTGGAAACACCATATATTTT.

Notes on this clone: Other DNA sequences of this sample code for an identical CDR3. The chain has TRBV28 and TRBJ1-2; D is possibly TRBD1 (6 bases). CDR1 MDHEN and CDR2 SYDVKM come from the germline V gene. The CDR3 spans 14 residues. V lost 3 bases and J 0 bases, leaving 8 bases between the germline ends. CDR3 in amino acids: CASSLGAANYGYTF. In DNA form, the CDR3 reads TGTGCCAGCAGTTTGGGGGCAGCTAACTATGGCTACACCTTC.

The genes are TRBV3-1 (or the pseudogene TRBV3-2) and TRBJ1-1; 7 nucleotides match TRBD1. J was trimmed by 7 bases and V by 4 bases; bases with no gene match: 6. The germline gives CDR1 LGHDT, CDR2 YNNKEL (reference sequence). The CDR3 is 13 amino acids. DNA of the CDR3: TGTGCCAGCAGCCGCAACAGGGGTAGTGAAGCTTTCTTT. It specifies CASSRNRGSEAFF.

CDR3 in amino acids: CASSPARTSAYEQYF. The DNA of the CDR3 is TGTGCCAGCAGCCCCGCCCGGACTAGCGCTTACGAGCAGTACTTC. This chain links TRBV7-8 with TRBJ2-7, with TRBD2 matching over 9 bases. CDR1 is SGHVS and CDR2 is FQNEAQ in the germline V gene. The CDR3 has 15 amino acids. After removal of 5 bases from V and 4 bases from J, the junction contained 9 bases not matched to a gene.

This clone was found once. V usage is TRBV27 and J usage is TRBJ1-1; 7 bases fit TRBD1. The junction had 9 bases not matched to a gene; V was cut back by 6 bases and J by 5 bases. The CDR3 contains 14 residues. Germline V gene lookup returns CDR1 MNHEY and CDR2 SMNVEV (reference sequence). CDR3 nucleotide sequence: TGTGCCAGCAGGGGACAGTCGAGAAGGACTGAAGCTTTCTTT. Translating it yields CASRGQSRRTEAFF.

J is TRBJ2-7 and V is TRBV10-3, with unresolved D. The CDR3 runs 16 residues. Germline V lookup: CDR1 ENHRY, CDR2 SYGVKD. V shed 0 bases and J shed 3 bases, with 15 bases lying between them. CDR3 residues: CAISESGIPEYYEQYF. The CDR3 bases are TGTGCCATCAGTGAGTCCGGCATACCCGAATACTACGAGCAGTACTTC.

The gene calls are TRBV21-1 and TRBJ2-1. TRBV21-1 is a known pseudogene. CDR3 size: 18 residues. The CDR3 sequence is CASSKVQTRPPRCNEQFF. The CDR3 nucleotides are TGTGCCAGCAGCAAAGTACAAACTCGGCCCCCTCGATGCAATGAGCAGTTCTTC.

In this sample, this clone turned up once. The genes are TRBV3-1 (or the pseudogene TRBV3-2) and TRBJ2-1; 8 bases fit TRBD2. The CDR3 consists of 18 residues. The germline gives CDR1 LGHDT, CDR2 YNNKEL (reference sequence). The J segment lost 0 bases and the V segment lost 4 bases, leaving 11 bases of the junction unmatched. This CDR3 reads CASSPDHIAGRSYNEQFF. CDR3 nucleotide sequence: TGTGCCAGCAGCCCGGATCATATAGCGGGACGCTCCTACAATGAGCAGTTCTTC.

The chain carries TRBV11-2 and TRBJ2-2, with 7 bases fitting TRBD2. V shed 7 bases, J shed 9 bases, and the junction held 17 bases outside the gene matches. This CDR3 contains 16 residues. Germline CDR1 is SGHAT and CDR2 is FQNNGV. The CDR3 protein is CASNSLPQREERELFF. The CDR3 DNA reads TGTGCCAGCAACTCATTGCCCCAGCGGGAAGAGCGGGAGCTGTTTTTT.

The rearrangement uses TRBV11-2 and TRBJ2-2; 8 nucleotides agree with TRBD1. V gave up 4 bases and J gave up 7 bases; unmatched junction bases: 5. The CDR3 length is 14 residues. The germline CDR1 and CDR2 sequences are SGHAT and FQNNGV. This CDR3 reads CASSWGQEGGELFF. The CDR3 DNA is TGTGCCAGCAGCTGGGGACAGGAGGGCGGGGAGCTGTTTTTT.

The table lists this clone with a count of one. The chain joins TRBV29-1 to TRBJ2-1; 9 nucleotides align to TRBD2. This CDR3 has 16 residues. Germline CDR1 and CDR2: SQVTM and ANQGSEA. Unmatched junction bases numbered 6, after V lost 2 bases and J lost 1 base. The CDR3 sequence: CSVERVSGSSYNEQFF. Written as DNA, the CDR3 is TGCAGCGTTGAAAGGGTTAGCGGGAGTTCCTACAATGAGCAGTTCTTC.

The V gene is TRBV28, the J gene TRBJ1-6; 7 positions agree with TRBD1. Germline values: CDR1 MDHEN, CDR2 SYDVKM. J was trimmed by 4 bases and V by 3 bases; bases with no gene match: 3. This CDR3 has 15 residues. DNA of the CDR3: TGTGCCAGCAGTTTTGAGACAGGGTATAATTCACCCCTCCACTTT. Amino acids: CASSFETGYNSPLHF.

This rearrangement joins TRBV5-1 to TRBJ1-4, with 7 bases aligning to TRBD1. Germline V lookup: CDR1 SGHRS, CDR2 YFSETQ. The CDR3 is 14 amino acids. The J segment lost 3 bases and the V segment lost 4 bases, leaving 3 bases of the junction unmatched. The CDR3 sequence: CASSEGQPNEKLFF. The CDR3 DNA is TGCGCCAGCAGCGAGGGACAGCCTAATGAAAAACTGTTTTTT.

The J gene is TRBJ2-7, the V gene TRBV12-3 or TRBV12-4, with D possibly being TRBD1 (6 bases). The CDR3 spans 13 residues. Between the trimmed V and J ends, which lost 6 bases and 2 bases, there was a span of 11 bases. The CDR3 DNA sequence: TGTGCCAGCAGCCCGGACAGAACCTACGAGCAGTACTTC. Residues: CASSPDRTYEQYF.